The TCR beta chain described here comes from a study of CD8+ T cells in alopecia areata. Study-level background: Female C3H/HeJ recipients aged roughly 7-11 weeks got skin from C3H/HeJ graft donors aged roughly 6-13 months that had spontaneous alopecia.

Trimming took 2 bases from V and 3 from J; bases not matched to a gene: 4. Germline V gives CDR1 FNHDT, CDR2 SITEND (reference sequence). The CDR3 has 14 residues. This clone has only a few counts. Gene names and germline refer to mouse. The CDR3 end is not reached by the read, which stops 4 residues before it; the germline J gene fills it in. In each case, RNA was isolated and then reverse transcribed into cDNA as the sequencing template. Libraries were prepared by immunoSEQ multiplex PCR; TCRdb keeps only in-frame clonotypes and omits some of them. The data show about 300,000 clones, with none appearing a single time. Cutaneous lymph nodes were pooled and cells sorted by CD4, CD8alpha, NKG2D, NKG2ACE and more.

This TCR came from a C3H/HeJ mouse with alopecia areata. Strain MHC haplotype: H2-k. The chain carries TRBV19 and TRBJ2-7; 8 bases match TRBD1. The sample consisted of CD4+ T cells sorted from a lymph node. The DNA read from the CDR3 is TGTGCCAGCAGTATTGTGACAGGGGTCTAT. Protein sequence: CASSIVTGVY. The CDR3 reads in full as CASSIVTGVYEQYF.